This TCR beta chain was obtained from a study of sequential checkpoint blockade in melanoma. Study-level background: Patients were randomized 1:1 to nivolumab-then-ipilimumab or ipilimumab-then-nivolumab first-line. After both sequences, patients received maintenance nivolumab.

Some clones are missing from TCRdb's copy, which holds only in-frame ones; the method was immunoSEQ multiplex PCR. The sample has 35,000 to 45,000 clones, approximately 84% seen once. Trimming took 4 bases from V and 2 from J, leaving 18 bases between them. Germline CDR1 SEHNR, CDR2 FQNEAQ (reference sequence). The CDR3 has 16 amino acids. Described treatment: randomized to nivolumab then ipilimumab (arm A) or the reverse (arm B). No patient had prior DNA-damaging chemotherapy. Live CD3+CD8+ CD19− CD56− cells were sorted from PBMCs. This clonotype was sampled from a human donor with melanoma. This rearrangement joins TRBV7-9 to TRBJ2-7, with D possibly matching TRBD1 (6 bases). Sequencing used CD8+ T cells sorted from blood (inferred from file names), obtained from a patient given nivolumab and ipilimumab in sequence. DNA of the CDR3: TGTGCCAGCAGCTCCGCTGACGGGACACCGGCCTACGAGCAGTACTTC. It specifies CASSSADGTPAYEQYF. Together with reference TRBV7-9 and TRBJ2-7, the CDR3 gives the full variable domain: DTGVSQNPRHKITKRGQNVTFRCDPISEHNRLYWYRQTLGQGPEFLTYFQNEAQLEKSRLLSDRFSAERPKGSFSTLEIQRTEQGDSAMYLCASSSADGTPAYEQYFGPGTRLTVT.